Listed below are T cell receptor beta chains from one sample, sequenced in a study of blood T cell repertoires in COVID-19. Assay used: immunoSEQ multiplex PCR; TCRdb lists only in-frame clones, some missing. The table lists more than 200,000 clones, around nine tenths of them singletons. Input material: peripheral blood. The receptors shown here come from a woman aged 60-75 years with COVID-19, enrolled during active disease. The CDR3 runs from the conserved cysteine through the conserved F or W. The D gene is left open where the match is weak. The listing skips clone size in some rows; elsewhere it reads once, few, many or a size class.

j_gene	abundance	d_gene	v_gene	CDR3aa	CDR3nt
TRBJ2-7	NA	TRBD1	TRBV28	CASSRQGSYEQYF	TGTGCCAGCAGTCGACAGGGGTCCTACGAGCAGTACTTC
TRBJ2-5	once	TRBD2	TRBV29-1	CSVPSGLVYQETQYF	TGCAGCGTCCCCTCAGGACTAGTGTACCAAGAGACCCAGTACTTC
TRBJ1-3	few	NA	TRBV5-1	CASSPAGGNTIYF	TGCGCCAGCAGCCCCGCCGGGGGAAACACCATATATTTT
TRBJ1-4	NA	NA	TRBV5-1	CASSLDSINEKLFF	TGCGCCAGCAGCTTGGACAGCATTAATGAAAAACTGTTTTTT
TRBJ2-1	once	NA	TRBV5-1	CASSLEWSSYNEQFF	TGCGCCAGCAGCTTGGAGTGGAGCTCCTACAATGAGCAGTTCTTC
TRBJ1-5	once	TRBD1	TRBV7-8	CASSLRDRDQPQHF	TGTGCCAGCAGCTTAAGGGACAGGGATCAGCCCCAGCATTTT
TRBJ1-1	NA	NA	TRBV7-9	CASSPTRSTEAFF	TGTGCCAGCAGCCCCACGAGGTCCACTGAAGCTTTCTTT
TRBJ1-1	NA	NA	TRBV30	CAWSDGGRIYTEAFF	TGTGCCTGGAGTGACGGGGGGCGAATTTACACTGAAGCTTTCTTT
TRBJ2-4	NA	NA	TRBV28	CASSLTGVLAKNIQYF	TGTGCCAGCAGTTTAACGGGGGTCCTAGCCAAAAACATTCAGTACTTC
TRBJ2-1	NA	TRBD2	TRBV7-6	CASSFPLAGGYNEQFF	TGTGCCAGCAGCTTCCCTCTAGCGGGAGGTTACAATGAGCAGTTCTTC
TRBJ1-1	NA	TRBD1	TRBV19	CASSTPDRGNTEAFF	TGTGCCAGTAGTACCCCGGACAGGGGGAACACTGAAGCTTTCTTT
TRBJ2-7	NA	TRBD1	TRBV5-1	CASSATGGAYEQYF	TGCGCCAGCAGCGCTACAGGGGGCGCGTACGAGCAGTACTTC
TRBJ1-2	NA	NA	TRBV15	CATTADPRYGYTF	TGTGCCACGACCGCGGATCCCCGATATGGCTACACCTTC
TRBJ2-7	once	TRBD2	TRBV7-9	CASSPRTSDNEQYF	TGTGCCAGCAGCCCTAGGACTAGTGACAACGAGCAGTACTTC
TRBJ1-6	NA	NA	TRBV15	CATSRGWQGLSPLHF	TGTGCCACCAGCAGAGGGTGGCAGGGGCTTTCACCCCTCCACTTT
TRBJ2-7	NA	TRBD2	TRBV9	CASSAAREGPYEQYF	TGTGCCAGCAGCGCAGCACGGGAGGGCCCTTACGAGCAGTACTTC
TRBJ1-6	NA	NA	TRBV19	CASRESNSYNSPLHF	TGTGCCAGTAGAGAGTCAAACTCCTATAATTCACCCCTCCACTTT
TRBJ1-3	NA	NA	TRBV7-8	CASSLVNTALSGNTIYF	TGTGCCAGCAGCTTAGTTAATACAGCTCTCTCTGGAAACACCATATATTTT
TRBJ2-2	NA	TRBD1	TRBV30	CATRPRQGYAGELFF	TGTGCCACCAGACCCCGACAGGGATACGCCGGGGAGCTGTTTTTT
TRBJ1-1	NA	TRBD1	TRBV3-1/TRBV3-2	CASSLRQGLDTEAFF	TGTGCCAGCAGCCTTAGACAGGGATTGGACACTGAAGCTTTCTTT
TRBJ1-1	NA	NA	TRBV11-2	CASSLVRTEAFF	TGTGCCAGCAGCTTAGTCCGCACTGAAGCTTTCTTT
TRBJ2-1	few	TRBD2	TRBV3-1/TRBV3-2	CASSQEIQRERNEQFF	TGTGCCAGCAGCCAAGAAATTCAGCGGGAGCGGAATGAGCAGTTCTTC